This entry lists 9 T cell receptor beta chains sequenced from one sample in a study of blood T cell repertoires in COVID-19. The method was immunoSEQ multiplex PCR; TCRdb's version includes in-frame clones alone and lacks a portion of them. The sample shows 300,000 to 400,000 clones, roughly 84% of them seen only once. The sample was PBMCs or T cells enriched from blood (not recorded which). The receptors were gathered from a woman in her 30s who had recovered from COVID-19.

The rearrangement links TRBV4-1 to TRBJ2-5, with TRBD2 matching over 13 bases. The germline CDR1 and CDR2 sequences are MGHRA and YSYEKL. V lost 4 bases and J lost 4; bases outside the gene matches: 6. The CDR3 is made up of 16 amino acids. This chain's CDR3 is CASSLIRTSGGETQYF. In DNA, the CDR3 is TGCGCCAGCAGCCTCATCCGGACTAGCGGGGGAGAGACCCAGTACTTC.

The rearrangement links TRBV11-3 to TRBJ2-1; TRBD1 matches at 8 bases. The CDR3 is made up of 13 amino acids. CDR1 and CDR2 (germline): SGHNT, YENEEA. With V trimmed by 2 bases and J by 10 bases, 4 bases remained unmatched. CDR3 loop: CASSLPGGQEQFF. As DNA, the CDR3 is TGTGCCAGCAGCTTACCAGGGGGCCAAGAGCAGTTCTTC.

The V call is TRBV14, the J call TRBJ1-1; D possibly corresponds to TRBD1 (6 bases). CDR3 length equals 14 residues. Germline assignment: CDR1 SGHDN and CDR2 FVKESK. The V and J ends lost 1 base and 4 bases respectively, with 10 bases between them. DNA for the CDR3: TGTGCCAGCAGCCAAGTACAGGGCAGCACTGAAGCTTTCTTT. Amino acids: CASSQVQGSTEAFF.

The chain is built from TRBV9 and TRBJ2-5; tentative D call: TRBD1 (8 bases). Trimming left V 0 bases short and J 4 bases short, with 16 bases between. The CDR3 sequence is 16 residues long. CDR1 and CDR2 (germline): SGDLS, YYNGEE. Here the CDR3 reads CASSVGAGGGGETQYF. DNA of the CDR3: TGTGCCAGCAGCGTAGGGGCAGGGGGCGGGGGAGAGACCCAGTACTTC.

CDR3: CASSVPDRGDEQYF. The CDR3 DNA is TGTGCCAGCAGCGTACCCGACAGGGGGGACGAGCAGTACTTC. The chain employs TRBV9 and TRBJ2-7; 9 bases agree with TRBD1. The CDR3 spans 14 residues. CDR1 and CDR2 (germline): SGDLS, YYNGEE. Trimming cost V 1 base and J 5 bases; bases outside gene matches: 4.

The chain joins TRBV29-1 to TRBJ2-1; 9 nucleotides agree with TRBD2. CDR1 and CDR2 from the germline V gene are SQVTM and ANQGSEA. The CDR3 extends over 14 amino acids. Trimming removed 7 bases from V and 5 bases from J; junction bases left unmatched: 9. The CDR3 DNA sequence: TGCAGCGCCGTAGCGGGGGCTCTCAACAATGAGCAGTTCTTC. Its translation is CSAVAGALNNEQFF.

The J gene is TRBJ1-1, the V gene TRBV9, with 8 nucleotides matching TRBD1. V lost 3 bases, J lost 0 bases, and 4 bases stayed unmatched. This CDR3 has 15 residues. In germline, CDR1 is SGDLS, CDR2 YYNGEE. The CDR3 DNA reads as TGTGCCAGCAGCGGGACAGGGTTCATGAACACTGAAGCTTTCTTT. Its translation: CASSGTGFMNTEAFF.

The chain has TRBV3-1 (or the pseudogene TRBV3-2) and TRBJ2-7; tentatively, D is TRBD1 (6 bases). The CDR3 is made up of 14 amino acids. In germline, CDR1 is LGHDT, CDR2 YNNKEL (reference sequence). Trimming shortened V by 4 bases and J by 2 bases, and 12 bases separated the two germline ends. This CDR3 is CASSPSTGPYEQYF. The DNA of the CDR3 is TGTGCCAGCAGCCCCTCGACAGGCCCCTACGAGCAGTACTTC.

The chain links TRBV5-1 to TRBJ2-3, with 7 bases that match TRBD2. J was trimmed by 1 base and V by 6 bases; bases with no gene match: 8. CDR1 and CDR2 from the germline V gene are SGHRS and YFSETQ. The CDR3 extends over 15 amino acids. The CDR3: CASNLQAGGTDTQYF. CDR3 in DNA: TGCGCCAGCAATTTACAGGCGGGGGGCACAGATACGCAGTATTTT.